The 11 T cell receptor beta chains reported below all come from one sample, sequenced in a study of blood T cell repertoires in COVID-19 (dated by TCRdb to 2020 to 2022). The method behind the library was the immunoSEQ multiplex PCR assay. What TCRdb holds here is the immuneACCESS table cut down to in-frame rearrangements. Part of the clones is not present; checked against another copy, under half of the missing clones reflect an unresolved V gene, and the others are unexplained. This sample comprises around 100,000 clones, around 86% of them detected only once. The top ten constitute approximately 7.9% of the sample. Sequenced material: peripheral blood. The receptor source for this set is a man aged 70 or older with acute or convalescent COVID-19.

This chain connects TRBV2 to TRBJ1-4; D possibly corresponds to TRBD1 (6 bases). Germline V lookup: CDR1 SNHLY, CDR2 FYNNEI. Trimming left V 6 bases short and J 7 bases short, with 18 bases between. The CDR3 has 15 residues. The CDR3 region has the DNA TGTGCCAGCAGCCCAGGGATGGGGGGGCTTGAAAAACTGTTTTTT. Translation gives CASSPGMGGLEKLFF.

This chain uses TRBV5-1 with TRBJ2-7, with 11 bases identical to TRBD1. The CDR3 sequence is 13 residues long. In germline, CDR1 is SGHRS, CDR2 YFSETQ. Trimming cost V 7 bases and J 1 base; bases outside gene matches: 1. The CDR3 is CASGQGASYEQYF. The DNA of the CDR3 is TGCGCCAGCGGACAGGGGGCGTCCTACGAGCAGTACTTC.

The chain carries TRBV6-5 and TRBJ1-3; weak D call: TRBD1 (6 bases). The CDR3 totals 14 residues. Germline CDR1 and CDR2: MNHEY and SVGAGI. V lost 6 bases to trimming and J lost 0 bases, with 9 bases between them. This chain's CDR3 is CASRGRGSGNTIYF. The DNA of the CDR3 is TGTGCCAGCAGGGGCAGGGGCTCTGGAAACACCATATATTTT.

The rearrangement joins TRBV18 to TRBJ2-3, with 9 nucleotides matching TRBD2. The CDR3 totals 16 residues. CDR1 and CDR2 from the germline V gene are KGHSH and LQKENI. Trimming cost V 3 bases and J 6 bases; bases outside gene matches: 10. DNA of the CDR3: TGTGCCAGCTCACCCCGGGCTAGCGGGATATCGGATACGCAGTATTTT. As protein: CASSPRASGISDTQYF.

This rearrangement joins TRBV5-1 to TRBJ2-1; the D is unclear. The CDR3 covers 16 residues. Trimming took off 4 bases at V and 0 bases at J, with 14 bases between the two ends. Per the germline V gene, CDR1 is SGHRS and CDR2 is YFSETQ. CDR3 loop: CASSLNMQRSYNEQFF. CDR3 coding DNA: TGCGCCAGCAGCCTAAATATGCAACGCTCCTACAATGAGCAGTTCTTC.

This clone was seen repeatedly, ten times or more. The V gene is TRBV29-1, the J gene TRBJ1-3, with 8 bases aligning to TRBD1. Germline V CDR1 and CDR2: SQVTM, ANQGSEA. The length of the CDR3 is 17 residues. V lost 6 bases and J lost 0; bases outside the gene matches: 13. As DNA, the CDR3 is TGCAGCGTCACGACAGGGGCGAACTTACTCTCTGGAAACACCATATATTTT. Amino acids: CSVTTGANLLSGNTIYF. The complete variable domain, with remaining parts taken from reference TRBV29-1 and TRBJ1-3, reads SAVISQKPSRDICQRGTSLTIQCQVDSQVTMMFWYRQQPGQSLTLIATANQGSEATYESGFVIDKFPISRPNLTFSTLTVSNMSPEDSSIYLCSVTTGANLLSGNTIYFGEGSWLTVV.

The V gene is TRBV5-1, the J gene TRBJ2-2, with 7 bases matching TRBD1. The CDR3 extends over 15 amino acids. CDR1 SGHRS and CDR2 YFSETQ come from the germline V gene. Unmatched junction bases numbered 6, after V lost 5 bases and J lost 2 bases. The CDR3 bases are TGCGCCAGCAGGACGACAGGGATCAACACCGGGGAGCTGTTTTTT. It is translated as CASRTTGINTGELFF.

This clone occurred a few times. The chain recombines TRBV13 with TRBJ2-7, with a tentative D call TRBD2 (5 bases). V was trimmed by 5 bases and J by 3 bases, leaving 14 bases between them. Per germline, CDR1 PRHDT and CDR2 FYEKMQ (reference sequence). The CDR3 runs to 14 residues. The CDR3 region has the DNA TGTGCCAGCAGCCCAGAGGGTCAGCACTACGAGCAGTACTTC. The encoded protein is CASSPEGQHYEQYF.

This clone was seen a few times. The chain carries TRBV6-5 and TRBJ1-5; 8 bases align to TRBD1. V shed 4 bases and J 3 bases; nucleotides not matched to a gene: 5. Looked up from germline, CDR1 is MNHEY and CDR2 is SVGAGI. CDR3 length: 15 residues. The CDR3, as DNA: TGTGCCAGCAGTTCGCTTCAGGGGGCCAATCAGCCCCAGCATTTT. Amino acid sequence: CASSSLQGANQPQHF.

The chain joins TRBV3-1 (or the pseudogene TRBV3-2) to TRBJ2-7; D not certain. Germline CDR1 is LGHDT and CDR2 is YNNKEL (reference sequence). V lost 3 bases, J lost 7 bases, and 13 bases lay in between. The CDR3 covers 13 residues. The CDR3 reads CASSQVRSLEQYF. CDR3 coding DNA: TGTGCCAGCAGCCAGGTACGTAGTCTGGAGCAGTACTTC.

CDR3 sequence reads: CASSITSQGERGYTF. The CDR3 DNA reads TGTGCCAGTAGTATTACCTCCCAGGGCGAACGTGGCTACACCTTC. The chain carries TRBV19 and TRBJ1-2; possible D gene TRBD1, 5 bases. Germline lookup yields CDR1 LNHDA and CDR2 SQIVND (reference sequence). The CDR3 loop spans 15 amino acids. V lost 3 bases, J lost 7 bases, and 18 bases lay in between. Full variable domain (missing parts from reference TRBV19 and TRBJ1-2): DGGITQSPKYLFRKEGQNVTLSCEQNLNHDAMYWYRQDPGQGLRLIYYSQIVNDFQKGDIAEGYSVSREKKESFPLTVTSAQKNPTAFYLCASSITSQGERGYTFGSGTRLTVV.